This is a list of T cell receptor beta chains from one sample in a study of cytomegalovirus exposure and HLA in healthy donors. Sequencing was performed with immunoSEQ multiplex PCR; in TCRdb, only in-frame clones are kept and a portion is missing. The table lists more than 95,000 clones. The specimen was PBMCs. Receptor source: a man in his late teens or twenties in good health and CMV-seronegative. The CDR3 runs from the conserved cysteine through the conserved F or W. A D gene is named only where the DNA matches it firmly.

D gene	V gene	J gene	CDR3 protein	CDR3 DNA
NA	TRBV25-1	TRBJ1-4	CASSDPGREKLFF	TGTGCCAGCAGTGACCCCGGGAGGGAAAAACTGTTTTTT
TRBD1	TRBV29-1	TRBJ1-1	CSVPTGNPSVTEAFF	TGCAGCGTCCCGACAGGGAATCCTTCGGTCACTGAAGCTTTCTTT
NA	TRBV10-2	TRBJ2-2	CASSLSGSSTGELFF	TGCGCCAGCAGCCTATCCGGGAGCAGCACCGGGGAGCTGTTTTTT
NA	TRBV2	TRBJ2-7	CASSPAVGGYEQYF	TGTGCCAGCAGCCCAGCAGTGGGGGGCTACGAGCAGTACTTC
NA	TRBV14	TRBJ2-3	CASSQDPRFRQYF	TGTGCCAGCAGCCAAGACCCCAGGTTTAGGCAGTATTTT
NA	TRBV6-5	TRBJ1-2	CASSFQGLAGYTF	TGTGCCAGCAGTTTCCAGGGGCTTGCTGGCTACACCTTC
NA	TRBV15	TRBJ1-5	CATSGWVRGTNNQPQHF	TGTGCCACCAGCGGGTGGGTTCGGGGAACAAACAATCAGCCCCAGCATTTT
TRBD1	TRBV4-2	TRBJ2-2	CASSLAAGGPGELFF	TGTGCCAGCAGCCTCGCGGCAGGGGGCCCCGGGGAGCTGTTTTTT
NA	TRBV6-4	TRBJ2-1	CASSVLVGGYNEQFF	TGTGCCAGCAGTGTACTGGTCGGGGGATACAATGAGCAGTTCTTC
TRBD2	TRBV14	TRBJ2-1	CASSRWTAGGYNEQFF	TGTGCCAGCAGCCGATGGACGGCGGGGGGATACAATGAGCAGTTCTTC
NA	TRBV7-9	TRBJ1-5	CASSRGQPLLNQPQHF	TGTGCCAGCAGCAGAGGACAGCCTTTATTAAATCAGCCCCAGCATTTT
NA	TRBV28	TRBJ2-1	CATTTGRPWGNEQFF	TGTGCCACAACCACAGGGCGCCCCTGGGGCAATGAGCAGTTCTTC
TRBD2	TRBV19	TRBJ2-1	CASSWTSASEQFF	TGTGCCAGTAGCTGGACTAGCGCATCTGAGCAGTTCTTC
NA	TRBV11-2	TRBJ1-1	CASSSVSGNTEAFF	TGTGCCAGCAGCTCCGTAAGCGGGAACACTGAAGCTTTCTTT
NA	TRBV9	TRBJ1-2	CASSVEDRSFYGYTF	TGTGCCAGCAGCGTAGAAGACAGGAGCTTCTATGGCTACACCTTC
NA	TRBV28	TRBJ2-7	CASSFSKGFSYEQYF	TGTGCCAGCAGTTTTTCCAAGGGGTTCTCCTACGAGCAGTACTTC
NA	TRBV9	TRBJ1-2	CASSVVGGGNTF	NA
NA	TRBV5-8	TRBJ2-1	CASSFIPNEQFF	TGTGCCAGCAGCTTTATCCCTAATGAGCAGTTCTTC
NA	TRBV2	TRBJ1-1	CASSDRDLNTEAFF	TGTGCCAGCAGCGACCGCGACTTGAACACTGAAGCTTTCTTT
TRBD2	TRBV7-6	TRBJ2-3	CASSLSGSGSTDTQYF	TGTGCCAGCAGCTTATCGGGTAGCGGGAGCACAGATACGCAGTATTTT
TRBD1	TRBV18	TRBJ2-7	CASAQGDEQYF	TGTGCCAGCGCCCAGGGGGACGAGCAGTACTTC
NA	TRBV7-9	TRBJ2-7	CASSPFDRQPTYEQYF	TGTGCCAGCAGCCCTTTCGACAGGCAACCAACCTACGAGCAGTACTTC
NA	TRBV28	TRBJ2-1	CASSLLGGGSYNEQFF	TGTGCCAGCAGTTTACTGGGAGGAGGGTCCTACAATGAGCAGTTCTTC
NA	TRBV20-1	TRBJ2-7	CSVLGTEQYF	TGCAGTGTGCTGGGCACCGAGCAGTACTTC
NA	TRBV27	TRBJ1-2	CASSLNPGWGYTF	TGTGCCAGCAGTTTGAACCCCGGGTGGGGCTACACCTTC
TRBD2	TRBV29-1	TRBJ2-7	CSKRGGDEQYF	TGCAGCAAACGGGGGGGGGACGAGCAGTACTTC
NA	TRBV5-4	TRBJ2-7	CASSIRGGGLYEQYF	TGTGCCAGCAGCATACGAGGGGGGGGCCTCTACGAGCAGTACTTC
TRBD1	TRBV18	TRBJ1-1	CASSRGQGRSWGTEAFF	TGTGCCAGCTCACGCGGACAGGGCCGGTCGTGGGGGACTGAAGCTTTCTTT
NA	TRBV4-2	TRBJ2-5	CASSQEAGETQYF	TGTGCCAGCAGCCAAGAGGCGGGAGAGACCCAGTACTTC
TRBD1	TRBV5-1	TRBJ1-1	CASSLAGQMNTEAFF	TGCGCCAGCAGCTTGGCGGGACAGATGAACACTGAAGCTTTCTTT
NA	TRBV2	TRBJ1-1	CASSAEGNTEAFF	TGTGCCAGCAGTGCTGAGGGGAACACTGAAGCTTTCTTT
NA	TRBV5-1	TRBJ1-1	CASSHGVRGEAFF	TGCGCCAGCAGCCATGGAGTTAGGGGTGAAGCTTTCTTT
TRBD1	TRBV7-9	TRBJ2-7	CASSRWDRAREQYF	TGTGCCAGCAGCAGATGGGACAGGGCCAGGGAGCAGTACTTC
NA	TRBV4-1	TRBJ1-2	CASSQPSWGVNYGYTF	TGCGCCAGCAGCCAACCCTCTTGGGGCGTTAACTATGGCTACACCTTC
TRBD1	TRBV25-1	TRBJ2-7	CASRRTGGSYEQYF	TGTGCCAGCAGAAGGACAGGGGGCTCCTACGAGCAGTACTTC
NA	TRBV5-1	TRBJ2-1	CASTGEGDRFF	TGCGCCAGCACAGGAGAGGGGGATCGGTTCTTC
NA	TRBV4-1	TRBJ2-1	CASSLRLTSYNEQFF	TGCGCCAGCAGCCTCCGACTTACGTCTTACAATGAGCAGTTCTTC
TRBD2	TRBV6-1	TRBJ2-7	CASSPGLAGGEQYF	TGTGCCAGCAGCCCCGGACTAGCGGGAGGCGAGCAGTACTTC
NA	TRBV6-5	TRBJ1-6	CASSYRGVGGSPLHF	TGTGCCAGCAGTTACAGAGGGGTTGGGGGGTCACCCCTCCACTTT
TRBD1	TRBV19	TRBJ2-7	CASSKDRGPYEQYF	TGTGCCAGTAGTAAGGACAGGGGGCCTTACGAGCAGTACTTC
NA	TRBV19	TRBJ2-2	CASSMRQGATGELFF	TGTGCCAGTAGTATGCGGCAGGGTGCCACCGGGGAGCTGTTTTTT
TRBD1	TRBV29-1	TRBJ2-7	CSAERNKDRGHSYEQYF	TGCAGCGCCGAGAGGAATAAGGACAGGGGGCACTCCTACGAGCAGTACTTC
TRBD1	TRBV5-5	TRBJ1-1	CASSRTGTEAFF	TGTGCCAGCAGCCGGACAGGGACTGAAGCTTTCTTT
NA	TRBV6-4	TRBJ2-1	CASSEKEVGNEQFF	TGTGCCAGCAGTGAAAAGGAGGTCGGCAATGAGCAGTTCTTC
TRBD2	TRBV19	TRBJ2-1	CASSIGWTSGHPSNNEQFF	TGTGCCAGTAGTATAGGTTGGACTAGCGGCCATCCATCCAACAATGAGCAGTTCTTC
NA	TRBV29-1	TRBJ2-5	CSLRLTGGEETQYF	TGCAGCTTAAGACTGACCGGAGGGGAAGAGACCCAGTACTTC
TRBD2	TRBV9	TRBJ2-7	CASSPRTSGFYEQYF	TGTGCCAGCAGCCCCCGGACTAGCGGGTTCTACGAGCAGTACTTC
NA	TRBV27	TRBJ2-7	CASSLTAGSYEQYF	TGTGCCAGCAGTTTGACAGCCGGGTCGTACGAGCAGTACTTC
TRBD1	TRBV27	TRBJ1-2	CASSQTGKGYTF	TGTGCCAGCAGCCAGACAGGGAAAGGCTACACCTTC
NA	TRBV7-2	TRBJ1-2	CASTPSSTTNGYTF	TGTGCCAGCACCCCCTCCTCTACCACCAATGGCTACACCTTC
NA	TRBV2	TRBJ1-1	CARSTGTNTEAFF	TGTGCCAGGTCGACAGGAACGAACACTGAAGCTTTCTTT
NA	TRBV5-1	TRBJ2-3	CASSLDSGTDTQYF	TGCGCCAGCAGCTTGGACAGCGGTACAGATACGCAGTATTTT